This T cell receptor beta chain is from a study of T-cell memory formation after mild COVID-19. At the level of the study: Largely donor-specific sequence clusters came from a couple of donors.

This clonotype was picked up a small number of times. TCRdb fed the 5' RACE reads into MiXCR, producing one record per CDR3 protein. The data contain hundreds of thousands of distinct CDR3 sequences, about 23% of them seen just once; the ten biggest clones take up roughly an eighth. V was clipped by 5 bases and J by 3 bases, with 8 bases between them. The CDR3 is 12 residues long. The germline gives CDR1 SEHNR, CDR2 FQNEAQ (reference sequence). The source is an adult woman who had mild COVID-19 (a few samples of this study predate the infection). Cell type and time point are not known. The rearrangement joins TRBV7-9 to TRBJ2-7; unclear D gene. Specimen: PBMCs or a T cell subset sorted from them (not recorded which). The CDR3 region has the DNA TGTGCCAGCAGCAACGCGAGCTACGAGCAGTACTTC. Translating gives CASSNASYEQYF.